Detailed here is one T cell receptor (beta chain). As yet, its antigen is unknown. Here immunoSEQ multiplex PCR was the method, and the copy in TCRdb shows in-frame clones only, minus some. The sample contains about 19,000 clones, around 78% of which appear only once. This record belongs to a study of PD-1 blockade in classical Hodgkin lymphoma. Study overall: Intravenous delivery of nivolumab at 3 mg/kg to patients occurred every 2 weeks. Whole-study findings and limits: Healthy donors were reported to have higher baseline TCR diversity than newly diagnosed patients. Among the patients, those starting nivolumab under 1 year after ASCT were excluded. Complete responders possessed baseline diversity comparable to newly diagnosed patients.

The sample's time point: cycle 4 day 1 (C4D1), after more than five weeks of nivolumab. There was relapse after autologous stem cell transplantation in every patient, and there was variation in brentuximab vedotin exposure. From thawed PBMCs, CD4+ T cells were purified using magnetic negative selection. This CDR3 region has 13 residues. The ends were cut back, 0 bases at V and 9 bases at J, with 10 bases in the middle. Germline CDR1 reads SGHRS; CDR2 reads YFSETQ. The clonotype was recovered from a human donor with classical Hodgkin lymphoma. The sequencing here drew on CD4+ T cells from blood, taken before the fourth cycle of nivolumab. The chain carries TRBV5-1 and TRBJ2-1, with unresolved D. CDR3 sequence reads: CASSLDPVGEQFF. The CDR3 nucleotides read TGCGCCAGCAGCTTGGATCCGGTCGGTGAGCAGTTCTTC.